This T cell receptor beta chain originates from a study of technical replicates of blood from several donors (dated by TCRdb to 2017 to 2019). From the cysteine up to the phenylalanine, the CDR3 has a length of 14 residues. Just the 42-base CDR3 DNA is kept, in frame starting at base 1. V sheds 6 bases and J sheds 0 bases, leaving 11 bases between their ends. CDR1 and CDR2 are read off the germline V gene as MGHRA and YSYEKL. Library preparation used the immunoSEQ multiplex PCR assay. TCRdb limited this immuneACCESS table to in-frame rearrangements with V and J called. A share of clones is missing; checked studies link under half to unresolved V genes, and the rest is unexplained. In this sample the table shows 70,000 to 85,000 clones, around 90% of which occur a single time. The ten largest account for roughly 0.33% of the sample. Details on this clone: Its antigen remains unidentified. There are no base qualities to consult, and no much larger clone falls within one base.

This sequence was found in a human donor in good health. What was sequenced was T cells isolated from PBMCs. The rearrangement combines TRBV4-1 with TRBJ1-1, and TRBD1 may be the D gene, going by 6 matching bases. The nucleotides read TGCGCCAGCAGTGATCAGGGGTTGAACACTGAAGCTTTCTTT. The encoded protein is CASSDQGLNTEAFF.